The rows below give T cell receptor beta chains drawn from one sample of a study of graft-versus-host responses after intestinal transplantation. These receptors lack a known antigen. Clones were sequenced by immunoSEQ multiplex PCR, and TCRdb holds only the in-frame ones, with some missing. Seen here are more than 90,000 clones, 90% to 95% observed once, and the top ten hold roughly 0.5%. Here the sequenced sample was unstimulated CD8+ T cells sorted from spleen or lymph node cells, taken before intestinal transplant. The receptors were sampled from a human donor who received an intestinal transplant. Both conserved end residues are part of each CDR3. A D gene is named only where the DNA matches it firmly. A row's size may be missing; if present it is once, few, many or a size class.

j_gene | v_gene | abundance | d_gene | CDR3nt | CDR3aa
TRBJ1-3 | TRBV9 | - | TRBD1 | TGTGCCAGCAGCGTCCAGACAGGGATGGGAAACACCATATATTTT | CASSVQTGMGNTIYF
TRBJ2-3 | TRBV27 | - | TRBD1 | TGTGCCAGCAGTTTATTCCTGACAGGGGGCACAGATACGCAGTATTTT | CASSLFLTGGTDTQYF
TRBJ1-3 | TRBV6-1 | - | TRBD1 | TGTGCCAGCACCGAAGGGACAGGGCTTGGAAACACCATATATTTT | CASTEGTGLGNTIYF
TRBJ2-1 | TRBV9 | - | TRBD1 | TGTGCCAGCAGGGGGACAGGTTCCTACAATGAGCAGTTCTTC | CASRGTGSYNEQFF
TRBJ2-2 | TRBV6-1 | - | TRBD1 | TGTGCCAGCAGTGAATGGTGGGGACAGACCGGGGAGCTGTTTTTT | CASSEWWGQTGELFF
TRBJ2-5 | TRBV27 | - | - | TGTGCCAGCAGTTTATCGTTCGGCATAGCTCGAGAGACCCAGTACTTC | CASSLSFGIARETQYF
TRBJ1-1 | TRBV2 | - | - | TGTGCCAGCAGTGAAGCCTCCACTTCCGGGAGCACTGAAGCTTTCTTT | CASSEASTSGSTEAFF
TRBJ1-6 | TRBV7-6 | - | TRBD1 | TGTGCCAGCAGCTTAGCGTGGGACAGGGGTTCACCCCTCCACTTT | CASSLAWDRGSPLHF
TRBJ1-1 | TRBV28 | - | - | TGTGCCAGCAGTCTGGGGGGGGACACTGAAGCTTTCTTT | CASSLGGDTEAFF
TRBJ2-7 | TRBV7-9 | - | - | TGTGCCAGCAGCTTGTATTCTTACGAGCAGTACTTC | CASSLYSYEQYF
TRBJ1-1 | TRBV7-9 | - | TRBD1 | TGTGCCAGCAGCCCCGACAGGGGCTACACTGAAGCTTTCTTT | CASSPDRGYTEAFF
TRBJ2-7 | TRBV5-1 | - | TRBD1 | TGCGCCAGCAGTACAGGACAGGGAGTTTCTGAGCAGTACTTC | CASSTGQGVSEQYF
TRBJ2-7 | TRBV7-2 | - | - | TGTGCCAGCAGCTTAGGCGGGGGCTTCGAGCAGTACTTC | CASSLGGGFEQYF
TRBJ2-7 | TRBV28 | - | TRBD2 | TGTGCCAGCAGTCTAGCGGGAGGCTCCTACGAGCAGTACTTC | CASSLAGGSYEQYF
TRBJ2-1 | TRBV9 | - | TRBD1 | TGTGCCAGCAGCGTAGGGTTGGGGACAGATTACTACAATGAGCAGTTCTTC | CASSVGLGTDYYNEQFF
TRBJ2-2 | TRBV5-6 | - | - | TGTGCCAGCAGCCTGACTACCTACACCGGGGAGCTGTTTTTT | CASSLTTYTGELFF
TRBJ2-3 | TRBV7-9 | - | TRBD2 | TGTGCCAGCAGCCTGGGACTAGCGGGAGCAGATACGCAGTATTTT | CASSLGLAGADTQYF
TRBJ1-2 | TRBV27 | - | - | TGTGCCAGCAGTTTCGGGGGACCGAACTATGGCTACACCTTC | CASSFGGPNYGYTF
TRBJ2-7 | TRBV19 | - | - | TGTGCCAGTACCTCTCATGGGGGAGGAGCCGAGCAGTACTTC | CASTSHGGGAEQYF
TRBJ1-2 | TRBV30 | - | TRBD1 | TGTGCCTGGGACAGGGGGGCAGCTAACTATGGCTACACCTTC | CAWDRGAANYGYTF
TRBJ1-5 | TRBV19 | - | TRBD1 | TGTGCCAGTGGATACAGGGGTAGCCAGCCCCAGCATTTT | CASGYRGSQPQHF
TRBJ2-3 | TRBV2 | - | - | TGTGCCAGCAGTGATATCAGGAGGACAGATACGCAGTATTTT | CASSDIRRTDTQYF
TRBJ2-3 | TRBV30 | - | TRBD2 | TGTGCCTGGAGTGGAGGTGGGCTAGCGGGAGTAGGGCAGTATTTT | CAWSGGGLAGVGQYF
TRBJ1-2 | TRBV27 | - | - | TGTGCCAGCACCCTTGATGGCCATGGCTACACCTTC | CASTLDGHGYTF
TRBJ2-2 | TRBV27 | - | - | TGTGCCAGCAGTCCACTCACCGGGGAGCTGTTTTTT | CASSPLTGELFF
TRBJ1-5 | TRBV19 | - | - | TGTGCCAGTAGTATATCAAATCAGCCCCAGCATTTT | CASSISNQPQHF
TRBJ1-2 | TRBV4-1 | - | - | TGCGCCAGCAGCCAAGAGAGGGCTACCGGCTACACCTTC | CASSQERATGYTF
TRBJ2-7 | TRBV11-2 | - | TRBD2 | TGTGCCAGCAGCCACACCGGGGGGTTCTACGAGCAGTACTTC | CASSHTGGFYEQYF
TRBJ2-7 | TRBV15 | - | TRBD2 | TGTGCCACCAGCACGGGAAGCGGGAGCGGTGGCGAGCAGTACTTC | CATSTGSGSGGEQYF
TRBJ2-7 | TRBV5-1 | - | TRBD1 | TGCGCCAGCACGCCATTTGGCCTGACAGGGCCGAACGAGCAGTACTTC | CASTPFGLTGPNEQYF
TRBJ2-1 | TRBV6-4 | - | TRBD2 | TGTGCCAGCAGTGACTCACGCGGGGGCTACAATGAGCAGTTCTTC | CASSDSRGGYNEQFF
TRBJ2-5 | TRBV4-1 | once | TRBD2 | TGCGCCAGCAGCCAAATCGGGGGGGAAGAGACCCAGTACTTC | CASSQIGGEETQYF
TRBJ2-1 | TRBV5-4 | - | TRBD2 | TGTGCCAGCAGCTTGGGGGTTAGCGGGGGCACTGAGCAGTTCTTC | CASSLGVSGGTEQFF
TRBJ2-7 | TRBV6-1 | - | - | TGTGCCAGCAGCGAGGGTACGGCTTACGAGCAGTACTTC | CASSEGTAYEQYF
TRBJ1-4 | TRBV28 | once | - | TGTGCCAGCAGTTTTCAACAGGAGTTTGAAAAACTGTTTTTT | CASSFQQEFEKLFF
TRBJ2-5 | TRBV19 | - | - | TGTGCCAGTAGTATAGGGGCGGAGACCCAGTACTTC | CASSIGAETQYF
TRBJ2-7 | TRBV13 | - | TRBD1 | TGTGCCAGCAGCTTAGTTGGACAGGGCGACGAGCAGTACTTC | CASSLVGQGDEQYF
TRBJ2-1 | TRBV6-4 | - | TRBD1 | TGTGCCAGCAGTGAGTTGGGACAGGGGAGCGATGAGCAGTTCTTC | CASSELGQGSDEQFF
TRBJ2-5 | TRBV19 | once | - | TGTGCCAGCGGGGAGGACCAAGAGACCCAGTACTTC | CASGEDQETQYF
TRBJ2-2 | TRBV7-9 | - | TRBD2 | TGTGCCAGCAGCGCGGGACTAGCGCCTGGGGAGCTGTTTTTT | CASSAGLAPGELFF
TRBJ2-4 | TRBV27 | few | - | TGTGCCAGCAGTTCCGGAGTAGGTGGGAACATTCAGTACTTC | CASSSGVGGNIQYF
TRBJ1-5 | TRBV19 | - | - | TGTGCCAGTAGTATAACAGAGGGAGGGAATCAGCCCCAGCATTTT | CASSITEGGNQPQHF